What follows are 4 T cell receptor beta chains derived from one specimen sequenced in a study of CD8 T cells in ankylosing spondylitis. TCRdb re-called the 5' RACE reads through MiXCR, storing one row per CDR3 protein. The sample yields approximately 540,000 distinct CDR3 sequences, about 13% seen once. Overall study results and limits: Made up of under ten highly homologous variants, a TCR beta motif appeared characteristic of ankylosing spondylitis blood.

No antigen has been assigned to these receptors. The sample was blood, either unsorted or a sorted T cell fraction (not recorded which). The receptors shown here come from a male donor with ankylosing spondylitis.

There are many counts of this clonotype. The V gene is TRBV29-1, the J gene TRBJ1-2; no clear D gene. Per the germline V gene, CDR1 is SQVTM and CDR2 is ANQGSEA. The CDR3 contains 13 residues. V dropped 3 bases and J dropped 3 bases, with 11 bases sitting between them. The CDR3 here is CSVEDRGYYGYTF. DNA of the CDR3: TGCAGCGTTGAGGATCGAGGGTACTATGGCTACACCTTC. Full variable domain (remainder filled in from reference TRBV29-1 and TRBJ1-2): SAVISQKPSRDICQRGTSLTIQCQVDSQVTMMFWYRQQPGQSLTLIATANQGSEATYESGFVIDKFPISRPNLTFSTLTVSNMSPEDSSIYLCSVEDRGYYGYTFGSGTRLTVV.

V is TRBV5-1 and J is TRBJ1-1; a possible D gene is TRBD1 (5 bases). CDR3 length: 15 amino acids. V lost 1 base and J lost 6, with 16 bases in between. Germline CDR1 reads SGHRS; CDR2 reads YFSETQ. CDR3: CASSLLEGQAAEAFF. The CDR3 coding sequence is TGCGCCAGCAGCTTGTTAGAGGGGCAGGCGGCTGAAGCTTTCTTT.

In its sample, this clonotype was seen a few times. This sequence joins TRBV7-2 and TRBJ1-2, with D tentatively TRBD1 (5 bases). Germline assignment: CDR1 SGHTA and CDR2 FQGNSA. Trimming cost V 1 base and J 4 bases, with 10 bases left between them. The CDR3 loop spans 14 amino acids. The CDR3 sequence is CASSLERRAYGYTF. For the CDR3, the DNA is TGTGCCAGCAGCTTAGAGCGCAGGGCCTATGGCTACACCTTC.

CDR3 amino acids: CATSSKRSNQPQHF. CDR3 bases: TGTGCCACCAGCAGTAAGAGGAGCAATCAGCCCCAGCATTTT. This chain connects TRBV15 to TRBJ1-5; D not certain. With 3 bases removed from V and 1 base from J, the gap between germline ends came to 7 bases. In germline, CDR1 is LNHNV, CDR2 YYDKDF (reference sequence). This CDR3 has 14 amino acids.